This T cell receptor (beta chain) comes out of a study of beta chain features in type 1 diabetes. Study details: Comparable age, gender and cell yields were observed in patients relative to healthy donors. Study results and limitations: A greater similarity of naive, central memory and Treg TCRB repertoires was seen among patients than among healthy donors. Unsettled here was the matter of whether HLA type influences TCRB rearrangement. TCRB CDR3s were moderately but significantly shorter in Type 1 diabetes patients in all four CD4+ subsets.

This clone was seen only a few times. Its antigen is unknown. CDR1 is MDHEN and CDR2 is SYDVKM in the germline V gene. Trimming removed 4 bases at V and 7 bases at J, with 13 bases between. The CDR3 runs to 14 residues. TCRB transcripts that were expressed got sequenced, as all of the isolated RNA had been reverse transcribed. Sequencing used immunoSEQ multiplex PCR; TCRdb keeps in-frame clones, though not all of them. The sample consists of 900,000 or so clones, roughly 15% of them appearing once. This TCR was sampled from a woman between 18 and 30 years old in good health. The chain couples TRBV28 to TRBJ1-4; D possibly corresponds to TRBD1 (5 bases). Sample: naive CD4+ T cells from blood. Here the CDR3 DNA reads TGTGCCAGCAGTTCGGGGGGAAGCGGTGAAAAACTGTTTTTT. This encodes CASSSGGSGEKLFF.